The TCR beta chain under discussion was sequenced for a study of blood T cell repertoires in COVID-19. Study background: The samples span acute and convalescent COVID-19 from the United States, Italy and Spain.

How the authors handled the data: The authors estimated nucleated cell counts from reference gene primer amplification. Produced via immunoSEQ multiplex PCR; TCRdb's table is partial and in-frame only. The V and J calls and clone size are taken from that table; D and trimming were inferred from the DNA. The sample has roughly 100,000 clones, about 85% seen once; the top ten hold roughly 4.5%. The CDR3 has 16 amino acids. Germline V gene lookup returns CDR1 MNHEY and CDR2 SMNVEV (reference sequence). V dropped 3 bases and J dropped 1; count of bases not matched to a gene: 9. The V and J genes are TRBV27 and TRBJ2-7; 7 bases fit TRBD2. This TCR derives from a man aged 50-59 years with acute or convalescent COVID-19. The sequencing sample was made of peripheral blood. DNA of the CDR3: TGTGCCAGCAGTTTGGGGGGGAGCGGGGCATCCTACGAGCAGTACTTC. This gives the protein CASSLGGSGASYEQYF.